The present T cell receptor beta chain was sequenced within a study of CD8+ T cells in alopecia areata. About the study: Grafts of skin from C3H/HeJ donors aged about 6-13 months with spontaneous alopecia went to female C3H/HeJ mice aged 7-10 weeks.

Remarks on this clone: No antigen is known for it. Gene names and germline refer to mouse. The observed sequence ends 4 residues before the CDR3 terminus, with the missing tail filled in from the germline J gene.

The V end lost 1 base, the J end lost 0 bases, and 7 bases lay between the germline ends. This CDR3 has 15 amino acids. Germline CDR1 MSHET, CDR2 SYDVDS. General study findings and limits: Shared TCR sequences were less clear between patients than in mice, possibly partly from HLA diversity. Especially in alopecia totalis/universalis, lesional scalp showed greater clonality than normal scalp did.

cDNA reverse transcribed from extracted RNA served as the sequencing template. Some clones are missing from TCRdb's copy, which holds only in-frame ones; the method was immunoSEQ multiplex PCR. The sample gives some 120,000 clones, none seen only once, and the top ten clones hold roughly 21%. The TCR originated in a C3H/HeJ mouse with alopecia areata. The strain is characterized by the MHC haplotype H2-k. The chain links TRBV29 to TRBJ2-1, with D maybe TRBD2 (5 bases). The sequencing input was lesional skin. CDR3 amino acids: CASSLLGINYAEQFF. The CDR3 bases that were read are TGTGCTAGCAGTTTATTGGGGATTAACTATGCT.